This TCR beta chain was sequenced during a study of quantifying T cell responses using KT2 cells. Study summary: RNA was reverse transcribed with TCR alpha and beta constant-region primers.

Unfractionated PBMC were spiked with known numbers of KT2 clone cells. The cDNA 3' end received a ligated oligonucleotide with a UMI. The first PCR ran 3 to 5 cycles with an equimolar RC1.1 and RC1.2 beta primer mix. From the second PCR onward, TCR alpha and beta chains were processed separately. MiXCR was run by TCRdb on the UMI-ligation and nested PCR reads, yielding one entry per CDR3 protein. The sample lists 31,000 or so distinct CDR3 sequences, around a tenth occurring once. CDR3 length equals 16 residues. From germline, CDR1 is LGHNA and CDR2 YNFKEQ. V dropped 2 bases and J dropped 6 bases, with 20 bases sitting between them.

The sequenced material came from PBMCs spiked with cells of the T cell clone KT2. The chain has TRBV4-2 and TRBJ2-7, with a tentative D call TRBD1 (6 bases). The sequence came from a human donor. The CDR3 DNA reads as TGTGCCAGCAGCCAATTCGGGACATTCAACCTACTCGAGCAGTACTTC. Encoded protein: CASSQFGTFNLLEQYF.